This entry features one T cell receptor (beta chain) sequence. Its antigen is unknown. The data belong to a study of response to subunit inactivated influenza vaccine. The CDR3 extends over 14 amino acids. Trimming at V came to 3 bases and at J to 5 bases, leaving 5 bases not matched to a gene. CDR1 is KGHSH, CDR2 LQKENI, per germline. Whole-study findings and limits: The study's authors posited that every seasonal influenza vaccination enlists few new T cells.

Each CDR3 protein is one row after TCRdb ran MiXCR on the RT-PCR reads. The sample holds about 500,000 distinct CDR3 sequences, 10% to 15% seen once. This sample comprised PBMCs from blood, obtained 40 to 50 days after vaccination. The J gene is TRBJ2-5, the V gene TRBV18, with 8 positions matching TRBD2. This TCR came from a man aged 50 to 60 who received an inactivated influenza vaccine. CDR3 sequence: CASSPGLGLETQYF. In DNA form, the CDR3 reads TGTGCCAGCTCACCGGGACTAGGGCTGGAGACCCAGTACTTC.